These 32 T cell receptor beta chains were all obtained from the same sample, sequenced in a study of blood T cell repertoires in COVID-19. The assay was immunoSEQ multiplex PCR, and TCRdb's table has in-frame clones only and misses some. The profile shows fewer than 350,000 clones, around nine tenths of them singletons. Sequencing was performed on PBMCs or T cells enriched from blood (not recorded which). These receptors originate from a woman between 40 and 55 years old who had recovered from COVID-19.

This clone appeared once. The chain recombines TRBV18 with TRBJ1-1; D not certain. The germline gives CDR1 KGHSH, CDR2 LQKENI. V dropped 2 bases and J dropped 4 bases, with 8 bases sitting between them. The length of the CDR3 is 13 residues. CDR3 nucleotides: TGTGCCAGCTCACCATCGGTCGGCACTGAAGCTTTCTTT. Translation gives CASSPSVGTEAFF.

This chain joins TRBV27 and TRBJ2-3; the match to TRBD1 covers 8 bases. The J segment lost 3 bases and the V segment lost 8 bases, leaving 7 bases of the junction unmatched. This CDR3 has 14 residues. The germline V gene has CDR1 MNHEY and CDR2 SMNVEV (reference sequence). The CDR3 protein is CASSTGGYTDTQYF. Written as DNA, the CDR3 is TGTGCCAGCTCCACAGGGGGTTATACAGATACGCAGTATTTT.

CDR3 coding DNA: TGTGCCAGTAGTATCCCTGGAGTCCCCTACGAGCAGTACTTC. Its protein product is CASSIPGVPYEQYF. This sequence joins TRBV19 and TRBJ2-7; D is unresolved. Germline V gene data show CDR1 as LNHDA and CDR2 as SQIVND (reference sequence). The CDR3 is 14 residues long. V dropped 3 bases and J dropped 2 bases, with 11 bases sitting between them.

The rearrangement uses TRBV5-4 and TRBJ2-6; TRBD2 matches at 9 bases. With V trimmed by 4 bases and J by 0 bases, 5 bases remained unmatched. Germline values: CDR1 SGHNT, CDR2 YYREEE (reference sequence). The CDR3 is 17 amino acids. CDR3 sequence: CASSGSGSVSGANVLTF. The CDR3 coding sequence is TGTGCCAGCAGCGGTAGCGGGAGTGTCTCTGGGGCCAACGTCCTGACTTTC.

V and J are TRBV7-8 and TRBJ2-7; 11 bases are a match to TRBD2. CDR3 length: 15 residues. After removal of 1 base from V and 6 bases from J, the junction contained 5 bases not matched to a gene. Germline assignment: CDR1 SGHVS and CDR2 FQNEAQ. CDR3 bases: TGTGCCAGCAGCTTAGTAGCGGGAGGGCCTCGCGAGCAGTACTTC. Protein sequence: CASSLVAGGPREQYF.

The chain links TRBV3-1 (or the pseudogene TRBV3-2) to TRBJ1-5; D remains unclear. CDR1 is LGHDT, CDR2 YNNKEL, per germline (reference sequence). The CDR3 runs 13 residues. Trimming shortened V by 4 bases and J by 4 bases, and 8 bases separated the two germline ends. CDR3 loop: CASSRGGNQPQHF. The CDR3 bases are TGTGCCAGCAGCCGCGGAGGTAATCAGCCCCAGCATTTT.

The CDR3 bases are TGTGCCAGCAGACCCCAAGGTACAGGGGGCAACGAGCAGTACTTC. Protein product: CASRPQGTGGNEQYF. V and J are TRBV7-2 and TRBJ2-7, with 9 bases lining up with TRBD1. CDR1 is SGHTA and CDR2 is FQGNSA in the germline V gene. This CDR3 is 15 amino acids long. The J segment lost 5 bases and the V segment lost 6 bases, leaving 11 bases of the junction unmatched.

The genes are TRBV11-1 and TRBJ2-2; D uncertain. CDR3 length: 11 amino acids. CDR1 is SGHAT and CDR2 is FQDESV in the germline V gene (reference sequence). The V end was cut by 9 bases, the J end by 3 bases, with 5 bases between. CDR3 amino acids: CASRDTGELFF. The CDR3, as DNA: TGTGCCAGTCGGGACACCGGGGAGCTGTTTTTT.

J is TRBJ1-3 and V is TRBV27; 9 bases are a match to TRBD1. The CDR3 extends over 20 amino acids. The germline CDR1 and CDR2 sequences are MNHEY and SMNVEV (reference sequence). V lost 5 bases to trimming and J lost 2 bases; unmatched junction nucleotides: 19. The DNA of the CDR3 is TGTGCCAGCAGTGCTCAGGGCTTTAAGGCCGGGACAGGGACTGGAAACACCATATATTTT. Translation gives CASSAQGFKAGTGTGNTIYF.

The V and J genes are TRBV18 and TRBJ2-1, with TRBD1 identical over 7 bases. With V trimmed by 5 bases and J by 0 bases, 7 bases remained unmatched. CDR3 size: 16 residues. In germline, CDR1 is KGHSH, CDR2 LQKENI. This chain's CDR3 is CASSDQQGSSYNEQFF. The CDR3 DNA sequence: TGTGCCAGCTCAGATCAACAGGGGTCCTCCTACAATGAGCAGTTCTTC.

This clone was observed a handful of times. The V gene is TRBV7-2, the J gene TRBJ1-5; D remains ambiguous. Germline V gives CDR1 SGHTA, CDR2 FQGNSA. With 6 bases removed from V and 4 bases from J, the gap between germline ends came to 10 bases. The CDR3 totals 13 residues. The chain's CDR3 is CASRFDNNQPQHF. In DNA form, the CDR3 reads TGTGCCAGCAGGTTCGACAATAATCAGCCCCAGCATTTT.

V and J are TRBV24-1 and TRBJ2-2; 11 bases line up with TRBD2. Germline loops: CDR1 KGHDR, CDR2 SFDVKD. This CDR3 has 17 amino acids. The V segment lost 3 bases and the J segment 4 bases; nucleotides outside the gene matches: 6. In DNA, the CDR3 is TGTGCCACCAGTGATCCTGGGACTAGCGGAGGCACCGGGGAGCTGTTTTTT. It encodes CATSDPGTSGGTGELFF.

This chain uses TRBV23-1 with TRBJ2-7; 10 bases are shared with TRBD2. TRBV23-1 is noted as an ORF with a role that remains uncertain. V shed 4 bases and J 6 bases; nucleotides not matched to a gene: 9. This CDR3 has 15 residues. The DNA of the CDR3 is TGCGCCAGCAGTCTTACCGGGACTAGCGCTTCCGAGCAGTACTTC. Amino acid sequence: CASSLTGTSASEQYF.

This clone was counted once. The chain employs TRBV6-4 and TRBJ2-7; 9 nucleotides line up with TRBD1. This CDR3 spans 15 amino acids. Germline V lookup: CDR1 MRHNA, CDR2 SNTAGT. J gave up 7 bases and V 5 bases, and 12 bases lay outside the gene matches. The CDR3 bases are TGTGCCAGCAGTCCACCCCGGGACAGGGAGGAGGAGCAGTACTTC. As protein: CASSPPRDREEEQYF.

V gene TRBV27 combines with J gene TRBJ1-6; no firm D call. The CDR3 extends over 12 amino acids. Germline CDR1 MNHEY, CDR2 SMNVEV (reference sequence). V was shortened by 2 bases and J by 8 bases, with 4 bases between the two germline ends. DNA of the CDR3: TGTGCCAGCAGTTTACCAGATTCACCCCTCCACTTT. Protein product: CASSLPDSPLHF.

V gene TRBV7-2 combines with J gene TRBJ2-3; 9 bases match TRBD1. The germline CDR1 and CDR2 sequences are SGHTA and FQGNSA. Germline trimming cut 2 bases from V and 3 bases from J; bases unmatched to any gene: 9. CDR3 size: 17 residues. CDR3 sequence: CASSLTPGQGLTDTQYF. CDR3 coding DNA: TGTGCCAGCAGCTTAACTCCGGGACAGGGCCTTACAGATACGCAGTATTTT. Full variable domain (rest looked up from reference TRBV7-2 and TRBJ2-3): GAGVSQSPSNKVTEKGKDVELRCDPISGHTALYWYRQSLGQGLEFLIYFQGNSAPDKSGLPSDRFSAERTGGSVSTLTIQRTQQEDSAVYLCASSLTPGQGLTDTQYFGPGTRLTVL.

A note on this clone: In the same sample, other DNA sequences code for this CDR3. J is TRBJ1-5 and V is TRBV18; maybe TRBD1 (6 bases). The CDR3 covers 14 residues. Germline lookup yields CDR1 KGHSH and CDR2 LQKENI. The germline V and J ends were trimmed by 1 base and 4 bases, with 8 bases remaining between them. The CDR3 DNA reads TGTGCCAGCTCACCACTGGACAGTAATCAGCCCCAGCATTTT. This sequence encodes CASSPLDSNQPQHF.

The CDR3 nucleotides are TGTGCCAGCAGCCACCTCTCCTTGGGAACAGGGGTCAACTATGGCTACACCTTC. Its protein is CASSHLSLGTGVNYGYTF. The chain employs TRBV3-1 (or the pseudogene TRBV3-2) and TRBJ1-2; 7 bases fit TRBD1. V shed 3 bases, J shed 2 bases, and the junction held 15 bases outside the gene matches. CDR1 and CDR2 (germline): LGHDT, YNNKEL (reference sequence). This CDR3 is built from 18 residues.

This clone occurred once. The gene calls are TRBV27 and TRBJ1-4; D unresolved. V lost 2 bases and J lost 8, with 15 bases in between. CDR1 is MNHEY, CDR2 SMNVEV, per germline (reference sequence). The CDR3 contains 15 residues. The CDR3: CASSLRLGSYEKLFF. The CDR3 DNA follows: TGTGCCAGCAGTTTAAGGCTAGGTTCCTACGAAAAACTGTTTTTT.

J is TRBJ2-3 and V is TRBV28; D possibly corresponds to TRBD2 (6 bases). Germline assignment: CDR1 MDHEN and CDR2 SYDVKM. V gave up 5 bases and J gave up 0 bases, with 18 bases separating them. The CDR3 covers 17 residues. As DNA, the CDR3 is TGTGCCAGCAGTCTGGGCTTAGGGGAGGCTAGCACAGATACGCAGTATTTT. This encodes CASSLGLGEASTDTQYF.

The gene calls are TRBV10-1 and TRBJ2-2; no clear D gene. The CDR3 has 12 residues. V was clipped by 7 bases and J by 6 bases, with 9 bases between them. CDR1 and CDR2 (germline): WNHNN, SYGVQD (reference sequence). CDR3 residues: CASIRVAGELFF. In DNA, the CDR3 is TGCGCCAGCATTCGGGTGGCCGGGGAGCTGTTTTTT.

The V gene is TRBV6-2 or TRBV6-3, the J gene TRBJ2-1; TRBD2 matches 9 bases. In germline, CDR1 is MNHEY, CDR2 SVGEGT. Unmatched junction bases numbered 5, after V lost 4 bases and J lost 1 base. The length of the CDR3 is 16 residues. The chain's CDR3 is CASSSPLAGSYNEQFF. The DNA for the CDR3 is TGTGCCAGCAGTTCCCCCCTAGCGGGGTCCTACAATGAGCAGTTCTTC.

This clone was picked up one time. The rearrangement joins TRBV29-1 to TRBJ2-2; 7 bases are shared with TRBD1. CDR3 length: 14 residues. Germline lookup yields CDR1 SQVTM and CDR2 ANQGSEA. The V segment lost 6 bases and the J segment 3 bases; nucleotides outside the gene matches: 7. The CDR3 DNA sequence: TGCAGCGTCTGGGACAGAGAATACACCGGGGAGCTGTTTTTT. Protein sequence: CSVWDREYTGELFF.

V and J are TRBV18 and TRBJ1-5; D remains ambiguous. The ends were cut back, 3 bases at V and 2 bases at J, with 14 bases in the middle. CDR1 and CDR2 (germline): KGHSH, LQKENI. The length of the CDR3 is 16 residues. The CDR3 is CASSPEPPEGNQPQHF. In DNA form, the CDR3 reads TGTGCCAGCTCACCGGAACCTCCTGAGGGCAATCAGCCCCAGCATTTT.

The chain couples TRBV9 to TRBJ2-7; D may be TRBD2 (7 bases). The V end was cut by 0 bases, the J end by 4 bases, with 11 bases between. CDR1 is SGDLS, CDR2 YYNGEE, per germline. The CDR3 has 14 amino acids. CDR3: CASSVGEGVYEQYF. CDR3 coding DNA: TGTGCCAGCAGCGTAGGGGAGGGGGTGTACGAGCAGTACTTC.

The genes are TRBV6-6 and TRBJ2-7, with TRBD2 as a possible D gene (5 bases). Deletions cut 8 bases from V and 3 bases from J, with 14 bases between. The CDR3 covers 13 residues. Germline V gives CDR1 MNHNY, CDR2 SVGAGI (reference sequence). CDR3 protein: CASGRGYDYEQYF. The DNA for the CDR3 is TGTGCCAGCGGAAGAGGGTATGACTACGAGCAGTACTTC.

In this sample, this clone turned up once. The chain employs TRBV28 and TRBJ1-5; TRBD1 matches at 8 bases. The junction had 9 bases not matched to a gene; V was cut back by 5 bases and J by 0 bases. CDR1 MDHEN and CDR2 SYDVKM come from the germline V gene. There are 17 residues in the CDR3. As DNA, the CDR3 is TGTGCCAGCAGTCGACAGGGGCGAGGGTATAGCAATCAGCCCCAGCATTTT. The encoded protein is CASSRQGRGYSNQPQHF.

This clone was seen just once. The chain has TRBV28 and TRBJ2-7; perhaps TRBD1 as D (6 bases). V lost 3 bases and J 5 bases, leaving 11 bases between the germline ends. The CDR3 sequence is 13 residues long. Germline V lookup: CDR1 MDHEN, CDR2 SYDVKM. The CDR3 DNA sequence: TGTGCCAGCAGTTTTACAGGGTGGGACGAGCAGTACTTC. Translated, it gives CASSFTGWDEQYF. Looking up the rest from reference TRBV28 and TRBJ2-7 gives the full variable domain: DVKVTQSSRYLVKRTGEKVFLECVQDMDHENMFWYRQDPGLGLRLIYFSYDVKMKEKGDIPEGYSVSREKKERFSLILESASTNQTSMYLCASSFTGWDEQYFGPGTRLTVT.

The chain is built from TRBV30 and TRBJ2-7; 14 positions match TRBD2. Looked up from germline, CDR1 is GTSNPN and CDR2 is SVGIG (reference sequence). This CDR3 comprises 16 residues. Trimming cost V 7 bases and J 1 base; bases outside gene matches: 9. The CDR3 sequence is CAFGLAGGGWSYEQYF. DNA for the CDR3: TGTGCCTTTGGACTAGCGGGAGGAGGTTGGTCCTACGAGCAGTACTTC.

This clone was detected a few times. CDR3 coding DNA: TGTGCCAGCAGCCAGGGGGGACATAGTAATGAAAAACTGTTTTTT. Its protein product is CASSQGGHSNEKLFF. This chain connects TRBV7-6 to TRBJ1-4, with TRBD1 matching over 7 bases. The CDR3 is 15 residues long. The germline V gene encodes CDR1 SGHVS and CDR2 FNYEAQ. The J segment lost 4 bases and the V segment lost 5 bases, leaving 7 bases of the junction unmatched.

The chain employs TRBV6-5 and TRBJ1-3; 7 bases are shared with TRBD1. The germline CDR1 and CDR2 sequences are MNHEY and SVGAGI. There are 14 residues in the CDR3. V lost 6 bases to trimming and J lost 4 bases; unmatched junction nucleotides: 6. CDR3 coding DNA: TGTGCCAGCAGATCCACAGGGGCAGGAAACACCATATATTTT. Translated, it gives CASRSTGAGNTIYF.

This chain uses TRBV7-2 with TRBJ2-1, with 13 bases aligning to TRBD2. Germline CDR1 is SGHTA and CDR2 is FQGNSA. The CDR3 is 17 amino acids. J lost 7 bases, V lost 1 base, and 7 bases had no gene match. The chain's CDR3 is CASSLVLAGGLWNEQFF. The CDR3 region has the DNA TGTGCCAGCAGCTTAGTACTAGCGGGGGGGCTCTGGAATGAGCAGTTCTTC.